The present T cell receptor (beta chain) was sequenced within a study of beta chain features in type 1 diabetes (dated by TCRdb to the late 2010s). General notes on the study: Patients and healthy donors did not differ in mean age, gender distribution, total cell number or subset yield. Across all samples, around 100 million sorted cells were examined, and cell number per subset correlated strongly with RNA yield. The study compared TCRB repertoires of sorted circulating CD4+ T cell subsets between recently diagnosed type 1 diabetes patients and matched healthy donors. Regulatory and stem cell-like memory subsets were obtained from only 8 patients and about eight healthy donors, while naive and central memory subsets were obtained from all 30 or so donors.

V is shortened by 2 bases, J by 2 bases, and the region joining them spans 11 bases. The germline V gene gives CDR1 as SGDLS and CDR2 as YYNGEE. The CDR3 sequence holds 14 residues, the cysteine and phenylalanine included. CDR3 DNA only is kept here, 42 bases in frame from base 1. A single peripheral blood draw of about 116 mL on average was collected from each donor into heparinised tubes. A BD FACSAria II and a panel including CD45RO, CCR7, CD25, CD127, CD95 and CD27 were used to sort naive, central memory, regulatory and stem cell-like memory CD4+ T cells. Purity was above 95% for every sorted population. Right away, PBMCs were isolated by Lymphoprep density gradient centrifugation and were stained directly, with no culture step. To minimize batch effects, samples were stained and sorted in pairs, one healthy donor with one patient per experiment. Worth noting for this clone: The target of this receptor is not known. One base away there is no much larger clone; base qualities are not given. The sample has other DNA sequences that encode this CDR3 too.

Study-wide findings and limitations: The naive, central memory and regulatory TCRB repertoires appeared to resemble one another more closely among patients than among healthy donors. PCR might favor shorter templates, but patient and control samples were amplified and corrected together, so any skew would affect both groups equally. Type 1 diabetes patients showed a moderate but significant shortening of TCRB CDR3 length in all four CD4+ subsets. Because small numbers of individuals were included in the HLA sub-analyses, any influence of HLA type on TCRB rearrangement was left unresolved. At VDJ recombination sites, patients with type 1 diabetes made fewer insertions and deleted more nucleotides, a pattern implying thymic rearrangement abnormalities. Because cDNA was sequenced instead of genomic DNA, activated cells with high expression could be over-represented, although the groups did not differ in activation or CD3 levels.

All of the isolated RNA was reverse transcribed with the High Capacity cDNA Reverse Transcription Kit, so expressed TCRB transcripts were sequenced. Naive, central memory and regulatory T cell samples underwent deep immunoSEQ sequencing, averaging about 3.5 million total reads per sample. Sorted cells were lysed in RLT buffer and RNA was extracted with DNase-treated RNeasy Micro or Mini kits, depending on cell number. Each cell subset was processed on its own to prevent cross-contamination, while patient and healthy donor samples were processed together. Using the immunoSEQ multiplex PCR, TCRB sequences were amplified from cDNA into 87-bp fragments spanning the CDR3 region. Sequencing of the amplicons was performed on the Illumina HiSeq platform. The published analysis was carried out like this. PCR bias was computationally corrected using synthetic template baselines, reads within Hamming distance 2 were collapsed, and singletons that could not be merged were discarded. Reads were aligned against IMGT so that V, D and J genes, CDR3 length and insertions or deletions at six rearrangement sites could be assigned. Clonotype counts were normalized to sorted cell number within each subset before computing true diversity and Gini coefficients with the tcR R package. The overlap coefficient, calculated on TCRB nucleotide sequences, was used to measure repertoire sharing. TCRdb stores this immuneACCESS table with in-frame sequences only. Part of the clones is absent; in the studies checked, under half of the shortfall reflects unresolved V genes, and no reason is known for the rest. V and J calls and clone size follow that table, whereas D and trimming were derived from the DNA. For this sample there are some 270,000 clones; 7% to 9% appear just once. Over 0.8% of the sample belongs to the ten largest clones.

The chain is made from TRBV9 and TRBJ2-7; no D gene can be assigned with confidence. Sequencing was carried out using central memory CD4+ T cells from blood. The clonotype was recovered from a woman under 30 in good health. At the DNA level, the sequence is TGTGCCAGCAGCGTTGATGCCGGAGCCTACGAGCAGTACTTC. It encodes CASSVDAGAYEQYF.